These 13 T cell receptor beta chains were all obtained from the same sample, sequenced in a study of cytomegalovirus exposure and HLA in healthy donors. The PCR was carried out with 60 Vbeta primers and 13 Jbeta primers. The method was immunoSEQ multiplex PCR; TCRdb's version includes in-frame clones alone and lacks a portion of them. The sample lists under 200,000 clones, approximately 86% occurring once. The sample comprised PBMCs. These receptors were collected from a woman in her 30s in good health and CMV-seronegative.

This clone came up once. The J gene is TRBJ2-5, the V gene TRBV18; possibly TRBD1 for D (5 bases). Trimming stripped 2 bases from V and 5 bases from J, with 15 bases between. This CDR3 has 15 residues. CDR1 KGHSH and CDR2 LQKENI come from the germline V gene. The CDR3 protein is CASSPNSQPGETQYF. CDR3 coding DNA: TGTGCCAGCTCACCAAACTCGCAGCCAGGGGAGACCCAGTACTTC.

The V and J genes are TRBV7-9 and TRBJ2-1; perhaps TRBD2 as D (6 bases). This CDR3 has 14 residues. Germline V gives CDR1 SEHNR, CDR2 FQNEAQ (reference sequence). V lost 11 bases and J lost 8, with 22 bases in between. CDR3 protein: CAFSGTHTVYEQFF. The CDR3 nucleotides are TGTGCCTTTTCCGGGACTCACACGGTCTATGAGCAGTTCTTC.

The CDR3 loop is CASSGVQGGYTF. Here the CDR3 DNA reads TGTGCCAGCTCAGGGGTTCAGGGTGGCTACACCTTC. This rearrangement joins TRBV28 to TRBJ1-2, with D tentatively TRBD1 (6 bases). V gave up 8 bases and J gave up 7 bases, with 14 bases separating them. This CDR3 spans 12 amino acids. Per the germline V gene, CDR1 is MDHEN and CDR2 is SYDVKM.

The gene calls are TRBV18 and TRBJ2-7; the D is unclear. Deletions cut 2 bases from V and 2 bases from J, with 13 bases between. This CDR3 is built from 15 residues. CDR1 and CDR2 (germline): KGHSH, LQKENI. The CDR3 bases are TGTGCCAGCTCACCATTTCGTGAGGTCACCTACGAGCAGTACTTC. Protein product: CASSPFREVTYEQYF.

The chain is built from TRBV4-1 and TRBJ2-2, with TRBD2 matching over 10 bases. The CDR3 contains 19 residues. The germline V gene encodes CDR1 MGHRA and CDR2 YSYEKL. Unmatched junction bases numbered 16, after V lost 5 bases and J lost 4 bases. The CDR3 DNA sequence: TGCGCCAGCAGCGTCCGCTCAGAATGGACTAGCGGTCTCACCGGGGAGCTGTTTTTT. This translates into CASSVRSEWTSGLTGELFF.

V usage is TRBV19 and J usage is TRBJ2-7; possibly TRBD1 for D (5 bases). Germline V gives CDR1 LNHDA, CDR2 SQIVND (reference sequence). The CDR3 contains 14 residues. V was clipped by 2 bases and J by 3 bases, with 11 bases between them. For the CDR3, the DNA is TGTGCCAGTAGTATAATGGACACTCACTACGAGCAGTACTTC. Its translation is CASSIMDTHYEQYF.

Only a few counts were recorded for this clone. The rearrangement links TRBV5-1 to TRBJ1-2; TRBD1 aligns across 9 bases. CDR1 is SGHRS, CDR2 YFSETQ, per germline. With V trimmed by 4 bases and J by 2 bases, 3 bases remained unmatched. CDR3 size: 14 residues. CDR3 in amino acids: CASSEGTGNYGYTF. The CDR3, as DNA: TGCGCCAGCAGCGAAGGGACAGGGAACTATGGCTACACCTTC.

Written as DNA, the CDR3 is TGTGCCAGCAGCTTTGGGACAGGCCAGGGAGAGACCCAGTACTTC. Its translation: CASSFGTGQGETQYF. The chain joins TRBV7-9 to TRBJ2-5; 8 nucleotides align to TRBD1. The ends lost 3 bases at V and 4 bases at J; junction bases unmatched: 7. The CDR3 extends over 15 amino acids. Germline CDR1 reads SEHNR; CDR2 reads FQNEAQ (reference sequence).

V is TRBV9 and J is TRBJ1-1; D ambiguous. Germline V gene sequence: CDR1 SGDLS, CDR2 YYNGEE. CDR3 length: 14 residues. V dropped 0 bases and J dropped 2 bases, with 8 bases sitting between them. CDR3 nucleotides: TGTGCCAGCAGCGTAGGTAGAGCTAACACTGAAGCTTTCTTT. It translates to CASSVGRANTEAFF.

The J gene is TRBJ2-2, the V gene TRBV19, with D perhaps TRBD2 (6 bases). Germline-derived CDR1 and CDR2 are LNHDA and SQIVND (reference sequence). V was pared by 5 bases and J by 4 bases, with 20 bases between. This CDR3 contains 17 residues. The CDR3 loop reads CASSPSWGRSSTGELFF. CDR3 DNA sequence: TGTGCCAGTAGTCCCTCTTGGGGGAGGTCGAGCACCGGGGAGCTGTTTTTT. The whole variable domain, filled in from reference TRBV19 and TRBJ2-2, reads DGGITQSPKYLFRKEGQNVTLSCEQNLNHDAMYWYRQDPGQGLRLIYYSQIVNDFQKGDIAEGYSVSREKKESFPLTVTSAQKNPTAFYLCASSPSWGRSSTGELFFGEGSRLTVL.

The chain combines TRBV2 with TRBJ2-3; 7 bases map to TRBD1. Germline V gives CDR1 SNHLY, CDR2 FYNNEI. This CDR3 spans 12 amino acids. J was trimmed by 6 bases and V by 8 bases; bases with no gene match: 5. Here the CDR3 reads CASHRGGDTQYF. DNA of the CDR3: TGTGCCAGCCACAGGGGTGGCGATACGCAGTATTTT.

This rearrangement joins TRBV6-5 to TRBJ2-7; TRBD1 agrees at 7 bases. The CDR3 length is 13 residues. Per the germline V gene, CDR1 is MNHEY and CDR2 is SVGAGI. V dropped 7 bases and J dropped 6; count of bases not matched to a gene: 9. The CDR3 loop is CASKSDNRGEQYF. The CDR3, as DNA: TGTGCCAGCAAGTCTGACAACAGGGGCGAGCAGTACTTC.

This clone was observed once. The CDR3 reads CASSYSNRVNTEAFF. Here the CDR3 DNA reads TGTGCCAGCAGTTACTCGAACAGGGTGAACACTGAAGCTTTCTTT. The chain joins TRBV6-5 to TRBJ1-1, with D possibly being TRBD1 (6 bases). From germline, CDR1 is MNHEY and CDR2 SVGAGI. Trimming pared 0 bases from V and 0 bases from J, leaving 8 bases between. This CDR3 contains 15 residues.